A selection of T cell receptor beta chains follows, all from one sample in a study of T cells after yellow fever vaccination. TCRdb passed the 5' RACE reads through MiXCR, listing each CDR3 protein once. The data contain 500,000 to 650,000 distinct CDR3 sequences, approximately 13% of them singletons. The material sequenced was PBMCs, taken on the day of the yellow fever booster vaccination. These receptor sequences come from a man aged 25 to 40 who received the YFV17D yellow fever vaccine. Both conserved end residues are part of each CDR3. The D gene is left open where the match is weak. Not all rows give a size; the values are once, few, many and, for expanded clones, a class.

TRBV20-1	NA	NA	TRBJ1-1	TGCAGTGCTCGGGTTGGCTTCGCGGGCACTGAAGCTTTCTTT	CSARVGFAGTEAFF
TRBV20-1	NA	few	TRBJ1-5	TGCAGGGCCGGCGGGGCAGATAATCAGCCCCAGCATTTT	CRAGGADNQPQHF
TRBV20-1	NA	once	TRBJ2-2	TGCAGTGCTAAAAAGGCAGAGAACACCGGGGAGCTGTTTTTT	CSAKKAENTGELFF
TRBV6-1	NA	NA	TRBJ2-7	TGTGCCAGCAGTGAATGGGCAGGGGGGAACGAGCAGTACTTC	CASSEWAGGNEQYF
TRBV7-3	TRBD1	few	TRBJ1-2	TGTGCCAGCAGCTTAACGCCAGGGGGGGTTAATGGCTACACCTTC	CASSLTPGGVNGYTF
TRBV3-1	TRBD2	NA	TRBJ2-5	TGTGCCAGCAGCTTGGCCGGATTGCTAGCGGAACAAGAGACCCAGTACTTC	CASSLAGLLAEQETQYF
TRBV5-1	NA	NA	TRBJ2-3	TGCGCCAGCAGCACGGGCAAGCAGCCCACAGATACGCAGTATTTT	CASSTGKQPTDTQYF
TRBV2	NA	few	TRBJ2-1	TGTGCCAGCAGGGCACAGTGGGGTACGCACAATGAGCAGTTCTTC	CASRAQWGTHNEQFF
TRBV3-1	TRBD2	NA	TRBJ2-5	TGTGCCAGCAGCCACGGGCTAGCGGGAGGGTCTTTAAGAGAGACCCAGTACTTC	CASSHGLAGGSLRETQYF
TRBV6-1	TRBD2	NA	TRBJ2-1	TGTGCCAGCGGACGGGGACTAGCGGGAGACGGGTTTCTAGGTAATGAGCAGTTCTTC	CASGRGLAGDGFLGNEQFF
TRBV6-5	TRBD2	many	TRBJ2-7	TGTGCCAGCAGTTACTCGTCCGGGAGGGGCTCCTACGAGCAGTACTTC	CASSYSSGRGSYEQYF
TRBV5-6	NA	NA	TRBJ1-6	TGTGCCAGCAGCTTTTCTCTCAGAGGCGGTAATTCACCCCTCCACTTT	CASSFSLRGGNSPLHF
TRBV12-5	TRBD1	few	TRBJ2-3	TGTGCTAGTGGTTTGGGGGACAGGGGGCAAGGTACGCAGTATTTT	CASGLGDRGQGTQYF
TRBV6-1	TRBD2	NA	TRBJ2-1	TGTGCCAGTACTAGCGGGAGTCTTGGTAATGAGCAGTTCTTC	CASTSGSLGNEQFF
TRBV20-1	TRBD2	few	TRBJ2-3	TGCAGTGCTAGAGCCCACACGCTAGCGGGAGCTCCAGATACGCAGTATTTT	CSARAHTLAGAPDTQYF
TRBV5-1	TRBD1	NA	TRBJ2-5	TGCGCCAGCAGCTTGTCCGGGACAGGGATACAAGAGACCCAGTACTTC	CASSLSGTGIQETQYF
TRBV20-1	NA	NA	TRBJ2-2	TGCAGTGCTAGCATCGCGGCGGCTACCGGGGAGCTGTTTTTT	CSASIAAATGELFF
TRBV7-2	TRBD1	few	TRBJ1-2	TGTGCCAGCAGCTCCCCTAGGACAGGGGAGTATGGCTACACCTTC	CASSSPRTGEYGYTF
TRBV4-2	NA	NA	TRBJ2-7	TGTGCCATCAGCCCCGGGGCCCCCTACGAGCAGTACTTC	CAISPGAPYEQYF
TRBV7-2	NA	NA	TRBJ1-5	TGTGCCAGCAGCACCGCGACAGCCGAGCAGCCCCAGCATTTT	CASSTATAEQPQHF
TRBV6-1	NA	NA	TRBJ2-3	TGTGCCAGCAGTGAAAACGGGGGTAGACAGGCTACTAGCACAGATACGCAGTATTTT	CASSENGGRQATSTDTQYF
TRBV7-2	TRBD1	few	TRBJ2-5	TGTGCCAGCAGCTCCATTAGAGACAGGGGGGTCCAAGAGACCCAGTACTTC	CASSSIRDRGVQETQYF
TRBV5-1	NA	NA	TRBJ2-5	TGCGCCAGCAGCTTACAGCCTCGGGACGGACAAGAGACCCAGTACTTC	CASSLQPRDGQETQYF
TRBV5-6	TRBD1	few	TRBJ2-5	TGTGCCAGCAGCTTGGGAAGATACAGGGGGACCCAGTACTTC	CASSLGRYRGTQYF
TRBV19	TRBD1	NA	TRBJ2-7	TGTGCCAGTAGTATTCAGGGGGACTACGAGCAGTACTTC	CASSIQGDYEQYF
TRBV20-1	NA	few	TRBJ1-1	TGCAGTGCCCCTCCAAAAGGGAATACTGAAGCTTTCTTT	CSAPPKGNTEAFF
TRBV11-2	NA	NA	TRBJ2-7	TGTGCCAGCAGCAAAATAGTGGGCGTTTTCTACGAGCAGTACTTC	CASSKIVGVFYEQYF
TRBV7-2	NA	few	TRBJ2-3	TGTGCCAGCAGCCTAAGGGACGGCCTGGCAGATACGCAGTATTTT	CASSLRDGLADTQYF
TRBV2	NA	NA	TRBJ1-5	TGTGCCAGCAGTGAATCCTACGGAAATAGCAATCAGCCCCAGCATTTT	CASSESYGNSNQPQHF
TRBV29-1	TRBD2	few	TRBJ2-2	TGCAGCGCCCACGGCGGGGGGGCGAACACCGGGGAGCTGTTTTTT	CSAHGGGANTGELFF
TRBV10-3	NA	NA	TRBJ2-7	TGTGCCATCAGTGGGGGGGCCTACGAGCAGTACTTC	CAISGGAYEQYF
TRBV4-3	TRBD2	few	TRBJ2-1	TGCGCCAGCAGCCGAGCGCTAGGGCGGGAGTGGTTCTTC	CASSRALGREWFF
TRBV5-1	TRBD1	NA	TRBJ2-1	TGCGCCAGCAGCTTGGGAACAGGGGTCGTAGAGCAGTTCTTC	CASSLGTGVVEQFF
TRBV4-1	NA	NA	TRBJ2-7	TGCGCCAGCAGCCAACCGGGACACGACGAGCAGTACTTC	CASSQPGHDEQYF
TRBV20-1	TRBD1	NA	TRBJ2-5	TGCAGTGCCCTAAGACAGGGAGAGACCCAGTACTTC	CSALRQGETQYF
TRBV10-3	TRBD2	few	TRBJ2-7	TGTGCCATTGGTAGCGGGAGGGCCTACGAGCAGTACTTC	CAIGSGRAYEQYF
TRBV10-2	TRBD1	NA	TRBJ1-6	TGCGCCAGCAGTGAGGACCCAGGGGGCATTTCACCCCTCCACTTT	CASSEDPGGISPLHF
TRBV24-1	TRBD1	few	TRBJ2-2	TGTGCCACCAGTGATACCGGACAGGTCACCGGGGAGCTGTTTTTT	CATSDTGQVTGELFF